These 21 T cell receptor beta chains were all obtained from the same sample, sequenced in a study of shared T cell receptors in the human thymus (dated by TCRdb to 2020 to 2023). The library was prepared using the immunoSEQ multiplex PCR assay. The table comes from immuneACCESS by way of TCRdb, which keeps in-frame sequences with V and J called. Part of the clones is missing from these tables; in studies checked, under half for an unresolved V gene and the rest for unknown reasons. The sample table shows under 850,000 clones, and around nine tenths are seen once. The biggest ten clones account for over 0.008% of the sample. The same sample was also used in a study of human thymus T cells.

What was sequenced was thymocytes. All receptors come from a boy in the first two years of life with a congenital heart defect. Donor details come from another sample of the same person, matched by shared clones.

The CDR3 DNA sequence: TGTGCCAGCAGCGTAGGACCGGGAGGGTCCTACGAGCAGTACTTC. Protein sequence: CASSVGPGGSYEQYF. The J gene is TRBJ2-7, the V gene TRBV9; the match to TRBD2 covers 8 bases. This CDR3 is 15 amino acids long. From germline, CDR1 is SGDLS and CDR2 YYNGEE. The J segment lost 1 base and the V segment lost 0 bases, leaving 3 bases of the junction unmatched.

V is TRBV6-6 and J is TRBJ2-7; 13 nucleotides agree with TRBD2. The ends lost 7 bases at V and 3 bases at J; junction bases unmatched: 9. In germline, CDR1 is MNHNY, CDR2 SVGAGI (reference sequence). There are 16 residues in the CDR3. The CDR3 DNA sequence: TGTGCCAGCACGGGACTAGCGGGACCCTTACTCTACGAGCAGTACTTC. Encoded protein: CASTGLAGPLLYEQYF.

This clone was found once. The chain joins TRBV27 to TRBJ2-1, with TRBD2 matching 12 bases. Per the germline V gene, CDR1 is MNHEY and CDR2 is SMNVEV (reference sequence). The J segment lost 7 bases and the V segment lost 6 bases, leaving 7 bases of the junction unmatched. The CDR3 loop spans 15 amino acids. CDR3 amino acids: CASRRNTSGGNEQFF. DNA of the CDR3: TGTGCCAGCAGAAGAAACACTAGCGGGGGGAATGAGCAGTTCTTC.

The J gene is TRBJ2-3, the V gene TRBV7-8; 8 positions match TRBD2. Trimming removed 1 base from V and 0 bases from J; junction bases left unmatched: 3. The CDR3 runs 16 residues. Germline V gene lookup returns CDR1 SGHVS and CDR2 FQNEAQ. CDR3 in amino acids: CASSLVGRASTDTQYF. CDR3 DNA: TGTGCCAGCAGCTTAGTCGGGAGGGCTAGCACAGATACGCAGTATTTT. The full variable domain, rest sourced from reference TRBV7-8 and TRBJ2-3, is GAGVSQSPRYKVAKRGQDVALRCDPISGHVSLFWYQQALGQGPEFLTYFQNEAQLDKSGLPSDRFFAERPEGSVSTLKIQRTQQEDSAVYLCASSLVGRASTDTQYFGPGTRLTVL.

This chain links TRBV19 with TRBJ1-1; no clear D. The CDR3 spans 20 residues. V was clipped by 6 bases and J by 3 bases, with 32 bases between them. Germline CDR1 is LNHDA and CDR2 is SQIVND (reference sequence). CDR3 residues: CASRGRQEDPDPDGDTEAFF. The CDR3 DNA sequence: TGTGCCAGTAGGGGGAGGCAGGAAGACCCTGACCCGGATGGGGACACTGAAGCTTTCTTT. Using reference TRBV19 and TRBJ1-1 for the parts outside the CDR3, the full variable domain is DGGITQSPKYLFRKEGQNVTLSCEQNLNHDAMYWYRQDPGQGLRLIYYSQIVNDFQKGDIAEGYSVSREKKESFPLTVTSAQKNPTAFYLCASRGRQEDPDPDGDTEAFFGQGTRLTVV.

The chain employs TRBV19 and TRBJ2-1; 12 bases map to TRBD1. CDR1 is LNHDA, CDR2 SQIVND, per germline (reference sequence). V was clipped by 5 bases and J by 9 bases; unmatched bases: 5. The length of the CDR3 is 14 residues. DNA of the CDR3: TGTGCCAGTAGTCCCCGGGACAGGGGGCGTGAGCAGTTCTTC. Its translation: CASSPRDRGREQFF.

As for this clone: The junction and the germline gene differ at one end; a read error may be behind it. The chain joins TRBV11-3 to TRBJ1-1; 8 positions match TRBD1. Looked up from germline, CDR1 is SGHNT and CDR2 is YENEEA. This CDR3 is built from 13 residues. The CDR3 bases are TGTGCCAGCAGCCTAGACAGGGGCACTGAAGCTTTCTTT. It is translated as CASSLDRGTEAFF.

This clone was seen a single time. This chain joins TRBV11-2 and TRBJ2-1, with 10 positions matching TRBD2. Germline trimming cut 5 bases from V and 7 bases from J; bases unmatched to any gene: 11. The CDR3 spans 16 residues. Per germline, CDR1 SGHAT and CDR2 FQNNGV. The CDR3 coding sequence is TGTGCCAGCAGCCCGAAGCTAGCGGGAGTTGGGAATGAGCAGTTCTTC. Its translation is CASSPKLAGVGNEQFF.

Here the CDR3 reads CTSSPIAGERYEQYF. The CDR3 nucleotides are TGCACCAGCAGCCCGATAGCGGGAGAACGGTACGAGCAGTACTTC. The chain has TRBV1 and TRBJ2-7; the listed D gene, TRBD2, was not tested against the DNA. TRBV1 is noted as a pseudogene. The CDR3 has 15 amino acids.

V usage is TRBV15 and J usage is TRBJ2-2, with D perhaps matching TRBD1 (6 bases). The germline V and J ends were trimmed by 0 bases and 0 bases, with 20 bases remaining between them. CDR1 is LNHNV and CDR2 is YYDKDF in the germline V gene (reference sequence). This CDR3 region has 20 residues. CDR3 loop: CATSRDDTGQPLSNTGELFF. CDR3 DNA sequence: TGTGCCACCAGCAGAGATGATACCGGACAGCCCCTCTCGAACACCGGGGAGCTGTTTTTT. The full variable domain, with the rest looked up from reference TRBV15 and TRBJ2-2, is DAMVIQNPRYQVTQFGKPVTLSCSQTLNHNVMYWYQQKSSQAPKLLFHYYDKDFNNEADTPDNFQSRRPNTSFCFLDIRSPGLGDTAMYLCATSRDDTGQPLSNTGELFFGEGSRLTVL.

The chain employs TRBV11-2 and TRBJ1-5; 8 nucleotides match TRBD1. V lost 4 bases, J lost 3 bases, and 11 bases stayed unmatched. Germline CDR1 is SGHAT and CDR2 is FQNNGV. The CDR3 contains 17 residues. The CDR3 region is CASSSSRVGQVNQPQHF. The CDR3 region has the DNA TGTGCCAGCAGCTCGTCCCGTGTGGGACAGGTCAATCAGCCCCAGCATTTT.

This chain connects TRBV14 to TRBJ1-1, with D possibly being TRBD1 (5 bases). This CDR3 has 15 amino acids. Germline values: CDR1 SGHDN, CDR2 FVKESK. V dropped 3 bases and J dropped 1 base, with 12 bases sitting between them. The CDR3 is CASSHLQARNTEAFF. Written as DNA, the CDR3 is TGTGCCAGCAGCCACCTACAGGCCAGGAACACTGAAGCTTTCTTT.

This chain uses TRBV6-5 with TRBJ2-5; 8 bases match TRBD2. Germline CDR1 is MNHEY and CDR2 is SVGAGI. Trimming removed 3 bases from V and 7 bases from J; junction bases left unmatched: 13. CDR3 length: 16 amino acids. The CDR3 DNA reads as TGTGCCAGCAGTTATCAGCGGGAGAGGAACGTGGTGACCCAGTACTTC. It is translated as CASSYQRERNVVTQYF.

This chain uses TRBV6-5 with TRBJ1-1; D remains ambiguous. V was shortened by 6 bases and J by 7 bases, with 18 bases between the two germline ends. Germline assignment: CDR1 MNHEY and CDR2 SVGAGI. The CDR3 is 14 residues long. CDR3 DNA sequence: TGTGCCAGCAGAAAAAGTGTGTCGACTTTTGAAGCTTTCTTT. This codes for CASRKSVSTFEAFF.

The J gene is TRBJ2-3, the V gene TRBV19, with TRBD2 identical over 8 bases. CDR1 and CDR2 from the germline V gene are LNHDA and SQIVND (reference sequence). V shed 7 bases and J 1 base; nucleotides not matched to a gene: 7. This CDR3 spans 15 amino acids. CDR3 in amino acids: CASTERETGTDTQYF. DNA of the CDR3: TGTGCCAGTACTGAGCGGGAGACCGGCACAGATACGCAGTATTTT. The full variable domain, its missing parts supplied by reference TRBV19 and TRBJ2-3, is DGGITQSPKYLFRKEGQNVTLSCEQNLNHDAMYWYRQDPGQGLRLIYYSQIVNDFQKGDIAEGYSVSREKKESFPLTVTSAQKNPTAFYLCASTERETGTDTQYFGPGTRLTVL.

V is TRBV14 and J is TRBJ2-7; 9 bases line up with TRBD1. The germline V gene encodes CDR1 SGHDN and CDR2 FVKESK. The CDR3 covers 17 residues. The junction had 11 bases not matched to a gene; V was cut back by 4 bases and J by 1 base. The chain's CDR3 is CASSRYTGQGISYEQYF. The CDR3 DNA reads as TGTGCCAGCAGCCGTTACACGGGACAGGGTATTTCCTACGAGCAGTACTTC.

The rearrangement uses TRBV2 and TRBJ1-1, with D unclear. The CDR3 is made up of 13 amino acids. V gave up 4 bases and J gave up 2 bases, with 8 bases separating them. Germline values: CDR1 SNHLY, CDR2 FYNNEI. The CDR3 region is CASSAQLNTEAFF. The CDR3 DNA is TGTGCCAGCAGTGCACAGCTAAACACTGAAGCTTTCTTT.

CDR3 loop: CASSSQPPGRGYEQYF. The DNA of the CDR3 is TGTGCCAGCAGCTCTCAACCCCCGGGCAGGGGTTACGAGCAGTACTTC. The rearrangement links TRBV7-2 to TRBJ2-7; perhaps TRBD1 as D (6 bases). Germline V gene sequence: CDR1 SGHTA, CDR2 FQGNSA. V was cut by 4 bases and J by 4 bases, with 20 bases left in between. This CDR3 has 16 residues.

The chain uses TRBV29-1 and TRBJ1-4; D possibly corresponds to TRBD1 (6 bases). The CDR3 spans 16 residues. V was trimmed by 6 bases and J by 7 bases, leaving 24 bases between them. CDR1 SQVTM and CDR2 ANQGSEA come from the germline V gene. CDR3 sequence: CSVGGLGEEVGEKLFF. In DNA, the CDR3 is TGCAGCGTGGGGGGGCTAGGGGAGGAGGTTGGTGAAAAACTGTTTTTT.

V and J are TRBV11-2 and TRBJ2-2; 7 nucleotides line up with TRBD2. The CDR3 runs to 16 residues. CDR1 and CDR2 (germline): SGHAT, FQNNGV. J gave up 2 bases and V 5 bases, and 8 bases lay outside the gene matches. The CDR3 sequence: CASSPPGLGNTGELFF. The CDR3 DNA reads as TGTGCCAGCAGCCCCCCAGGACTAGGAAACACCGGGGAGCTGTTTTTT.

This sequence joins TRBV29-1 and TRBJ2-3, with 7 bases fitting TRBD2. The junction had 8 bases not matched to a gene; V was cut back by 1 base and J by 1 base. The CDR3 covers 16 residues. Looked up from germline, CDR1 is SQVTM and CDR2 is ANQGSEA. CDR3 nucleotide sequence: TGCAGCGTTGAAGCGCTAGCGGAGTCCCGCACAGATACGCAGTATTTT. Translation gives CSVEALAESRTDTQYF.